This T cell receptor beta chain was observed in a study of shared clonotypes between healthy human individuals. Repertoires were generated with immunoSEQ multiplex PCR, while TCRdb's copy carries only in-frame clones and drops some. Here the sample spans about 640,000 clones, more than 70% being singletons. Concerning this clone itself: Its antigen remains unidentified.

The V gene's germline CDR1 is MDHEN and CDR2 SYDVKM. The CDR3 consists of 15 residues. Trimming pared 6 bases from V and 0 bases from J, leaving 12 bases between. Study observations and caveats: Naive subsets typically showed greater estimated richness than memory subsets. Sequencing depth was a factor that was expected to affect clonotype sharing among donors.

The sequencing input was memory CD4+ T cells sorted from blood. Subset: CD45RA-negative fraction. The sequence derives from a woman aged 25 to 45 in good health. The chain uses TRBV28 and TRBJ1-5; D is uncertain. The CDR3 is CASRPEDSSNQPQHF. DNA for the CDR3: TGTGCCAGCAGGCCCGAGGATTCTAGCAATCAGCCCCAGCATTTT.